The 13 T cell receptor beta chains presented below share a single source sample, sequenced in a study of blood T cell repertoires in COVID-19. TCRdb keeps only in-frame clones here, not all; method: immunoSEQ multiplex PCR. The sample lists 150,000 to 250,000 clones; 90% to 95% were seen once. Material for sequencing was peripheral blood. The receptors were sampled from a man between 25 and 39 years old with COVID-19, enrolled during active disease.

J is TRBJ1-1 and V is TRBV5-4; maybe TRBD1 (5 bases). Germline assignment: CDR1 SGHNT and CDR2 YYREEE (reference sequence). This CDR3 has 14 amino acids. V lost 3 bases to trimming and J lost 5 bases, with 14 bases between them. The CDR3 protein is CASSSGDAGTEAFF. In nucleotides, the CDR3 is TGTGCCAGCAGCTCGGGGGACGCGGGGACTGAAGCTTTCTTT. Looking up the rest from reference TRBV5-4 and TRBJ1-1 gives the full variable domain: ETGVTQSPTHLIKTRGQQVTLRCSSQSGHNTVSWYQQALGQGPQFIFQYYREEENGRGNFPPRFSGLQFPNYSSELNVNALELDDSALYLCASSSGDAGTEAFFGQGTRLTVV.

V and J are TRBV5-5 and TRBJ1-1; D might be TRBD1 (5 bases). Germline CDR1 and CDR2: SGHKS and YYEKEE (reference sequence). This CDR3 has 14 amino acids. Trimming cost V 2 bases and J 5 bases, with 13 bases left between them. As DNA, the CDR3 is TGTGCCAGCAGCTTTCCATCAGGGTGGACTGAAGCTTTCTTT. Residues: CASSFPSGWTEAFF.

The chain recombines TRBV7-9 with TRBJ1-1; no clear D gene. Looked up from germline, CDR1 is SEHNR and CDR2 is FQNEAQ (reference sequence). The CDR3 has 14 amino acids. V was trimmed by 0 bases and J by 2 bases, leaving 7 bases between them. The CDR3 reads CASSLALGNTEAFF. DNA for the CDR3: TGTGCCAGCAGCTTAGCGCTTGGCAACACTGAAGCTTTCTTT.

The chain combines TRBV4-1 with TRBJ1-1; 8 nucleotides align to TRBD1. With V trimmed by 4 bases and J by 4 bases, 5 bases remained unmatched. Looked up from germline, CDR1 is MGHRA and CDR2 is YSYEKL. The CDR3 contains 14 residues. The CDR3 region is CASSPGQGGTEAFF. In DNA form, the CDR3 reads TGCGCCAGCAGCCCCGGACAGGGCGGCACTGAAGCTTTCTTT.

The rearrangement links TRBV28 to TRBJ1-2; D unclear. The CDR3 spans 12 residues. Germline V gene data show CDR1 as MDHEN and CDR2 as SYDVKM. Trimming stripped 2 bases from V and 5 bases from J, with 6 bases between. For the CDR3, the DNA is TGTGCCAGCAGTTTAAACAAATATGGCTACACCTTC. It specifies CASSLNKYGYTF.

The chain carries TRBV6-5 and TRBJ2-3; 7 bases fit TRBD2. The CDR3 is 15 residues long. CDR1 is MNHEY and CDR2 is SVGAGI in the germline V gene. With V trimmed by 2 bases and J by 0 bases, 2 bases remained unmatched. CDR3 in DNA: TGTGCCAGCAGTTACGGGCGGGGGAGCACAGATACGCAGTATTTT. Residues: CASSYGRGSTDTQYF.

The chain links TRBV16 to TRBJ1-4; 10 bases are shared with TRBD1. The germline V gene encodes CDR1 KGHSY and CDR2 FQNENV. V lost 6 bases, J lost 8 bases, and 9 bases stayed unmatched. The CDR3 consists of 15 residues. For the CDR3, the DNA is TGTGCCAGCAGAGAATCCGGGACAGGGGAGGAAAAACTGTTTTTT. Translating it yields CASRESGTGEEKLFF.

V usage is TRBV10-2 and J usage is TRBJ1-5, with D unresolved. Trimming shortened V by 2 bases and J by 6 bases, and 5 bases separated the two germline ends. Germline loops: CDR1 WSHSY, CDR2 SAAADI. CDR3 length: 12 residues. The CDR3 spells CASSEGSQPQHF. DNA for the CDR3: TGCGCCAGCAGTGAGGGCTCTCAGCCCCAGCATTTT.

This chain connects TRBV4-1 to TRBJ1-6; 8 positions match TRBD1. From germline, CDR1 is MGHRA and CDR2 YSYEKL. V lost 1 base and J lost 7; bases outside the gene matches: 6. This CDR3 region has 16 residues. The CDR3, as DNA: TGCGCCAGCAGCCAAGGCCCCGACAGGGGCAATTCACCCCTCCACTTT. Its protein is CASSQGPDRGNSPLHF.

The chain uses TRBV21-1 and TRBJ1-2; TRBD1 was called by the table and not checked on the DNA. TRBV21-1 is noted as a pseudogene. This CDR3 region has 21 residues. In DNA form, the CDR3 reads TGTGCCAGCAGCAAAGAGGCCCTTAAGTGGACAGGGGTTTGGCGATTTTATGGCTACACCTTC. It specifies CASSKEALKWTGVWRFYGYTF.

The chain is built from TRBV9 and TRBJ1-2; 9 nucleotides match TRBD1. V lost 4 bases, J lost 8 bases, and 15 bases stayed unmatched. Germline V gene sequence: CDR1 SGDLS, CDR2 YYNGEE. The CDR3 covers 16 residues. The CDR3, as DNA: TGTGCCAGCAGCTCCGGGACAGGGCTAGAAGGGGTGGGCTACACCTTC. Amino acid sequence: CASSSGTGLEGVGYTF.

The chain combines TRBV5-1 with TRBJ2-3; D is perhaps TRBD2 (6 bases). V was shortened by 4 bases and J by 4 bases, with 22 bases between the two germline ends. The germline V gene encodes CDR1 SGHRS and CDR2 YFSETQ. The CDR3 totals 17 residues. The CDR3 loop reads CASSKDSMRGGPDTQYF. CDR3 coding DNA: TGCGCCAGCAGCAAGGATTCTATGAGGGGAGGTCCAGATACGCAGTATTTT. Supplemented by reference TRBV5-1 and TRBJ2-3, the full variable domain reads KAGVTQTPRYLIKTRGQQVTLSCSPISGHRSVSWYQQTPGQGLQFLFEYFSETQRNKGNFPGRFSGRQFSNSRSEMNVSTLELGDSALYLCASSKDSMRGGPDTQYFGPGTRLTVL.

V usage is TRBV30 and J usage is TRBJ1-6; the D gene is possibly TRBD1 (6 bases). Germline lookup yields CDR1 GTSNPN and CDR2 SVGIG (reference sequence). The CDR3 length is 14 residues. V lost 2 bases and J 8 bases, leaving 13 bases between the germline ends. CDR3 coding DNA: TGTGCCTGGAGTTCTACAGGGTTGTATTCACCCCTCCACTTT. Protein product: CAWSSTGLYSPLHF.